The 27 T cell receptor beta chains given below trace back to one sample, sequenced in a study of T cell responses to AZD1222 COVID-19 vaccine. The protocol was immunoSEQ multiplex PCR, while the TCRdb copy is restricted to in-frame clones and leaves out a portion. The sample consists of some 79,000 clones, 80% to 90% of them appearing once. The source was peripheral blood, collected 28 days after the second AZD1222 dose. These receptors all come from an adult who received the AZD1222 COVID-19 vaccine.

The chain has TRBV6-5 and TRBJ1-1; D is perhaps TRBD1 (6 bases). The length of the CDR3 is 14 residues. V was shortened by 6 bases and J by 5 bases, with 16 bases between the two germline ends. CDR1 and CDR2 (germline): MNHEY, SVGAGI. CDR3 DNA: TGTGCCAGCAGGAGTACAGGGCTGACTACTGAAGCTTTCTTT. Its translation: CASRSTGLTTEAFF.

This clone appeared a few times. This chain connects TRBV3-1 (or the pseudogene TRBV3-2) to TRBJ2-1; maybe TRBD1 (6 bases). CDR1 LGHDT and CDR2 YNNKEL come from the germline V gene (reference sequence). Between the trimmed V and J ends, which lost 7 bases and 0 bases, there was a span of 10 bases. This CDR3 has 14 residues. Here the CDR3 reads CASTKTGSYNEQFF. The DNA for the CDR3 is TGTGCCAGCACAAAGACAGGCTCCTACAATGAGCAGTTCTTC.

The chain employs TRBV10-1 and TRBJ2-2; possibly TRBD2 for D (5 bases). CDR3 length: 12 residues. Trimming removed 0 bases from V and 10 bases from J, with 6 bases in between. The V gene's germline CDR1 is WNHNN and CDR2 SYGVQD (reference sequence). The CDR3 reads CASSESGEELFF. The CDR3 DNA sequence: TGCGCCAGCAGTGAGTCGGGAGAGGAGCTGTTTTTT.

To note about this clone: Mismatch with germline at one junction end may stem from a read error. The chain couples TRBV9 to TRBJ1-4, with TRBD1 identical over 9 bases. The CDR3 is made up of 14 amino acids. CDR1 SGDLS and CDR2 YYNGEE come from the germline V gene. CDR3 sequence reads: CASTDGTGKGPFAF. The CDR3 DNA follows: TGTGCCAGCACCGACGGGACAGGGAAAGGGCCTTTTGCCTTT.

This clone is medium-sized by share. V usage is TRBV18 and J usage is TRBJ1-2; no reliable D call. The CDR3 contains 17 residues. Germline lookup yields CDR1 KGHSH and CDR2 LQKENI. Trimming left V 3 bases short and J 7 bases short, with 24 bases between. CDR3: CASSPSALRDPASGYTF. CDR3 coding DNA: TGTGCCAGCTCACCTTCGGCACTGAGAGACCCGGCCAGTGGCTACACCTTC. The full variable domain, rest sourced from reference TRBV18 and TRBJ1-2, is NAGVMQNPRHLVRRRGQEARLRCSPMKGHSHVYWYRQLPEEGLKFMVYLQKENIIDESGMPKERFSAEFPKEGPSILRIQQVVRGDSAAYFCASSPSALRDPASGYTFGSGTRLTVV.

The V call is TRBV19, the J call TRBJ2-4; a possible D gene is TRBD2 (5 bases). V was clipped by 4 bases and J by 0 bases, with 19 bases between them. Germline assignment: CDR1 LNHDA and CDR2 SQIVND (reference sequence). This CDR3 contains 18 residues. The CDR3 DNA reads as TGTGCCAGTAGTAGAATGGGGAGCGCCACTCTAGCCAAAAACATTCAGTACTTC. It translates to CASSRMGSATLAKNIQYF.

The CDR3 protein is CAIRGSDYNEQFF. In DNA, the CDR3 is TGTGCCATCAGAGGGAGTGACTACAATGAGCAGTTCTTC. The chain combines TRBV10-3 with TRBJ2-1, with D possibly matching TRBD2 (5 bases). CDR1 is ENHRY, CDR2 SYGVKD, per germline. This CDR3 region has 13 residues. V was clipped by 6 bases and J by 3 bases, with 9 bases between them.

This chain connects TRBV9 to TRBJ2-7; D possibly corresponds to TRBD2 (6 bases). The CDR3 spans 15 residues. Germline-derived CDR1 and CDR2 are SGDLS and YYNGEE. With 2 bases removed from V and 0 bases from J, the gap between germline ends came to 12 bases. The CDR3 protein is CASSVSSDSSYEQYF. The DNA of the CDR3 is TGTGCCAGCAGCGTTTCTAGCGATAGCTCCTACGAGCAGTACTTC. The complete variable domain, with remaining parts taken from reference TRBV9 and TRBJ2-7, reads DSGVTQTPKHLITATGQRVTLRCSPRSGDLSVYWYQQSLDQGLQFLIQYYNGEERAKGNILERFSAQQFPDLHSELNLSSLELGDSALYFCASSVSSDSSYEQYFGPGTRLTVT.

This clone was seen only a few times. This rearrangement joins TRBV2 to TRBJ2-1; D ambiguous. CDR1 is SNHLY and CDR2 is FYNNEI in the germline V gene. Trimming cost V 4 bases and J 3 bases, with 1 base left between them. There are 11 residues in the CDR3. The CDR3 bases are TGTGCCAGCAGTGGCTACAATGAGCAGTTCTTC. Protein: CASSGYNEQFF.

This clone has just one count. This chain links TRBV12-5 with TRBJ1-2; D is uncertain. V was cut by 1 base and J by 7 bases, with 16 bases left in between. CDR3 length: 15 amino acids. Germline values: CDR1 LGHNT, CDR2 FRNRAP. CDR3 protein: CASGLASALLGGYTF. CDR3 bases: TGTGCTAGTGGTTTGGCATCAGCCCTACTGGGTGGCTACACCTTC.

In DNA, the CDR3 is TGTGCCAGCAGTGGCCACCGCTACGAGCAGTACTTC. The encoded protein is CASSGHRYEQYF. The chain is built from TRBV11-3 and TRBJ2-7; D uncertain. This CDR3 has 12 residues. Germline lookup yields CDR1 SGHNT and CDR2 YENEEA. V lost 6 bases and J 3 bases, leaving 9 bases between the germline ends.

This clone appeared a single time. The V and J genes are TRBV6-5 and TRBJ2-2, with a tentative D call TRBD1 (6 bases). The V end was cut by 4 bases, the J end by 6 bases, with 6 bases between. CDR3 size: 12 residues. Germline V gene sequence: CDR1 MNHEY, CDR2 SVGAGI. The CDR3 loop is CASSSGAGELFF. The CDR3, as DNA: TGTGCCAGCAGTTCAGGGGCCGGGGAGCTGTTTTTT.

The chain couples TRBV18 to TRBJ1-2, with 7 nucleotides matching TRBD1. The CDR3 consists of 13 residues. CDR1 and CDR2 (germline): KGHSH, LQKENI. V dropped 0 bases and J dropped 7; count of bases not matched to a gene: 2. CDR3 residues: CASSPPDRSGYTF. CDR3 DNA: TGTGCCAGCTCACCACCGGACAGGTCTGGCTACACCTTC.

This chain connects TRBV6-5 to TRBJ2-6, with D possibly being TRBD1 or TRBD2 (6 bases each). V lost 2 bases and J 4 bases, leaving 9 bases between the germline ends. The V gene's germline CDR1 is MNHEY and CDR2 SVGAGI. There are 15 residues in the CDR3. The CDR3 sequence is CASSYGGTGANVLTF. In nucleotides, the CDR3 is TGTGCCAGCAGTTACGGGGGGACAGGGGCCAACGTCCTGACTTTC.

This sequence joins TRBV10-2 and TRBJ2-7; D may be TRBD2 (5 bases). CDR1 is WSHSY, CDR2 SAAADI, per germline. Trimming shortened V by 4 bases and J by 1 base, and 5 bases separated the two germline ends. The CDR3 is made up of 12 amino acids. The CDR3 DNA follows: TGCGCCAGCAGTGCGGGGTCCTACGAGCAGTACGTC. This codes for CASSAGSYEQYV.

CDR3 region: CAISGGAEAFF. For the CDR3, the DNA is TGTGCCATCAGTGGAGGAGCTGAAGCTTTCTTT. The chain couples TRBV10-3 to TRBJ1-1; D gene uncertain. The V end was cut by 4 bases, the J end by 6 bases, with 6 bases between. The germline V gene encodes CDR1 ENHRY and CDR2 SYGVKD. The CDR3 spans 11 residues.

The rearrangement uses TRBV9 and TRBJ1-3; no clear D gene. CDR3 length: 12 residues. The germline V gene has CDR1 SGDLS and CDR2 YYNGEE. The V end lost 3 bases, the J end lost 10 bases, and 11 bases lay between the germline ends. The CDR3 is CASSANQYTIYF. The CDR3 DNA sequence: TGTGCCAGCAGCGCTAACCAATATACCATATATTTT.

The V call is TRBV19, the J call TRBJ2-1; the D is unclear. This CDR3 spans 15 amino acids. CDR1 is LNHDA and CDR2 is SQIVND in the germline V gene (reference sequence). Trimming removed 6 bases from V and 4 bases from J, with 16 bases in between. The CDR3 spells CASRSNANKYNEQFF. Here the CDR3 DNA reads TGTGCCAGTAGGTCCAATGCGAATAAGTACAATGAGCAGTTCTTC.

The genes are TRBV7-2 and TRBJ2-4, with 8 positions matching TRBD2. The V gene's germline CDR1 is SGHTA and CDR2 FQGNSA. Trimming at V came to 3 bases and at J to 6 bases, leaving 16 bases not matched to a gene. The CDR3 has 18 amino acids. CDR3 in amino acids: CASSFGTTGGIRGNIQYF. CDR3 DNA sequence: TGTGCCAGCAGCTTCGGGACGACGGGGGGGATCCGTGGAAACATTCAGTACTTC.

J is TRBJ2-7 and V is TRBV11-2, with D unclear. V was cut by 1 base and J by 7 bases, with 11 bases left in between. Per germline, CDR1 SGHAT and CDR2 FQNNGV. The CDR3 is made up of 13 amino acids. The CDR3 DNA sequence: TGTGCCAGCAGCTTAGCCCCCTACGGGGAGCAGTACGTC. Its translation is CASSLAPYGEQYV.

This clone has only one observation. The rearrangement links TRBV12-5 to TRBJ2-7, with D perhaps matching TRBD2 (6 bases). The CDR3 runs to 15 residues. Trimming removed 0 bases from V and 5 bases from J, with 14 bases in between. Germline V gene data show CDR1 as LGHNT and CDR2 as FRNRAP. The CDR3, as DNA: TGTGCTAGTGGTTTGGTAGGCGGGGCTTCCCACGAGCAGTACTTC. Protein product: CASGLVGGASHEQYF.

This rearrangement joins TRBV25-1 to TRBJ2-7, with D unresolved. CDR3 size: 13 residues. Per the germline V gene, CDR1 is MGHDK and CDR2 is SYGVNS. The V and J ends lost 11 bases and 5 bases respectively, with 19 bases between them. CDR3 DNA: TGTGCCTCACACGACTCCTACCTCAACGAGCAGTACTTC. Residues: CASHDSYLNEQYF.

This chain connects TRBV7-9 to TRBJ1-2, with 9 bases aligning to TRBD1. V trimming: 5 bases; J trimming: 4 bases; junction bases outside the gene matches: 11. The CDR3 spans 16 residues. Germline V gene sequence: CDR1 SEHNR, CDR2 FQNEAQ (reference sequence). Here the CDR3 reads CASSPGGGQGTYGYTF. CDR3 sequence (DNA): TGTGCCAGCAGCCCCGGAGGCGGACAGGGGACCTATGGCTACACCTTC.

The rearrangement joins TRBV9 to TRBJ1-1; 9 bases match TRBD1. CDR3 size: 16 residues. Per the germline V gene, CDR1 is SGDLS and CDR2 is YYNGEE. J lost 4 bases, V lost 0 bases, and 7 bases had no gene match. CDR3 protein: CASSVDRGLIGTEAFF. The CDR3 DNA sequence: TGTGCCAGCAGCGTAGACAGGGGGCTAATTGGCACTGAAGCTTTCTTT.

The chain employs TRBV7-2 and TRBJ1-6, with D perhaps TRBD1 (6 bases). This CDR3 has 13 amino acids. Trimming shortened V by 10 bases and J by 8 bases, and 15 bases separated the two germline ends. Germline loops: CDR1 SGHTA, CDR2 FQGNSA. Here the CDR3 DNA reads TGTGCCATCTCCATTTACAGGGATTCACCCCTCCACTTT. It specifies CAISIYRDSPLHF. The whole variable domain, remainder taken from reference TRBV7-2 and TRBJ1-6, is GAGVSQSPSNKVTEKGKDVELRCDPISGHTALYWYRQSLGQGLEFLIYFQGNSAPDKSGLPSDRFSAERTGGSVSTLTIQRTQQEDSAVYLCAISIYRDSPLHFGNGTRLTVT.

V and J are TRBV5-4 and TRBJ2-7, with D unresolved. The CDR3 totals 13 residues. CDR1 is SGHNT, CDR2 YYREEE, per germline (reference sequence). V was pared by 2 bases and J by 3 bases, with 9 bases between. CDR3 sequence reads: CASSLDLGYEQYV. CDR3 in DNA: TGTGCCAGCAGCTTAGATTTGGGCTACGAGCAGTACGTC.

This clone was found a few times. The chain employs TRBV18 and TRBJ2-1; D gene unclear. V was clipped by 0 bases and J by 5 bases, with 5 bases between them. Germline V gene sequence: CDR1 KGHSH, CDR2 LQKENI. CDR3 length: 13 amino acids. DNA of the CDR3: TGTGCCAGCTCACCACCAGAAAACAATGAGCAGTTCTTC. Its translation: CASSPPENNEQFF.